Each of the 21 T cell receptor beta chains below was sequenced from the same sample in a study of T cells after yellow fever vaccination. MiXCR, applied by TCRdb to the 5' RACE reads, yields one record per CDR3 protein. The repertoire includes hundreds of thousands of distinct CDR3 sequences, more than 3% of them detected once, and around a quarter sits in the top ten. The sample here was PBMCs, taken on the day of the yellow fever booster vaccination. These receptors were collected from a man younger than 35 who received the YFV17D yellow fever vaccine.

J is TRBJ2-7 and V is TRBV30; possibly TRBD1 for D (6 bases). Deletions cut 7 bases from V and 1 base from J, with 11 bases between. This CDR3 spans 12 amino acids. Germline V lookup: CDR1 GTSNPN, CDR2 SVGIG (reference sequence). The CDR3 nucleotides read TGTGCCTCCAACAGGGAGTCCTACGAGCAGTACTTC. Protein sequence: CASNRESYEQYF.

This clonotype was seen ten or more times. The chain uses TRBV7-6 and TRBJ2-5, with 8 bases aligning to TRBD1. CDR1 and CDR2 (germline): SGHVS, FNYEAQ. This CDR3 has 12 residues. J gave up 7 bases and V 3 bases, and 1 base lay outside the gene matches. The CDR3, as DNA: TGTGCCAGCAGCTTGGACAGGGTGACCCAGTACTTC. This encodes CASSLDRVTQYF.

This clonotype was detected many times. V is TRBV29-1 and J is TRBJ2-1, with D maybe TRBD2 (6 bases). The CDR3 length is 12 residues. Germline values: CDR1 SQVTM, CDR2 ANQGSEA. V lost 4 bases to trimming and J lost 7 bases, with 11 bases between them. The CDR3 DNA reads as TGCAGCGTTGTGGAGGGCCGGAATGAGCAGTTCTTC. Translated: CSVVEGRNEQFF.

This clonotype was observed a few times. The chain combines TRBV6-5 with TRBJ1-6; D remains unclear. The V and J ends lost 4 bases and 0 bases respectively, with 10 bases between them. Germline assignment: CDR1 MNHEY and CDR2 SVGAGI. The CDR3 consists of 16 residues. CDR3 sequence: CASSSEDGSYNSPLHF. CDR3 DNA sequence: TGTGCCAGCAGTTCCGAGGACGGCTCCTATAATTCACCCCTCCACTTT.

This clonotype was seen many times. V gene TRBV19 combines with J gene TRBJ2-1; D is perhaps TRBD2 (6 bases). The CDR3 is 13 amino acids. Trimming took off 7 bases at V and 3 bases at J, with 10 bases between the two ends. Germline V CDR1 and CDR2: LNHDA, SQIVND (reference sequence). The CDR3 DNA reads TGTGCCAGTACACGACTAGACTACAATGAGCAGTTCTTC. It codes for CASTRLDYNEQFF. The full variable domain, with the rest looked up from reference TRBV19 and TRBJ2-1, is DGGITQSPKYLFRKEGQNVTLSCEQNLNHDAMYWYRQDPGQGLRLIYYSQIVNDFQKGDIAEGYSVSREKKESFPLTVTSAQKNPTAFYLCASTRLDYNEQFFGPGTRLTVL.

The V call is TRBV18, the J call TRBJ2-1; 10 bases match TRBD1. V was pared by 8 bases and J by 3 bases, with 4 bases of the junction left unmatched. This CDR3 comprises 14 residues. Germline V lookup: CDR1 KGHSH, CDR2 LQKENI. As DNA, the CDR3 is TGTGCCAGCACAGGGACAGGGGTCTACAATGAGCAGTTCTTC. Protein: CASTGTGVYNEQFF.

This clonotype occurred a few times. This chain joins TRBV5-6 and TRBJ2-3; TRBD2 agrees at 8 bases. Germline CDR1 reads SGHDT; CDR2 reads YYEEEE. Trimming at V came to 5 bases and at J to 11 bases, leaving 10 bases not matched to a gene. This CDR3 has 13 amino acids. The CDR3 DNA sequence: TGTGCCAGCAGTAAAGGACTAGCCCGTAAGCAGTATTTT. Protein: CASSKGLARKQYF.

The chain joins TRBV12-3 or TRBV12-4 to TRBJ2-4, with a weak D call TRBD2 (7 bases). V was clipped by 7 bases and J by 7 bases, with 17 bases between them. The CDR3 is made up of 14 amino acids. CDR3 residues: CASTLGGPGNIQYF. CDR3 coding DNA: TGTGCCAGCACCTTGGGGGGGCCTGGGAACATTCAGTACTTC.

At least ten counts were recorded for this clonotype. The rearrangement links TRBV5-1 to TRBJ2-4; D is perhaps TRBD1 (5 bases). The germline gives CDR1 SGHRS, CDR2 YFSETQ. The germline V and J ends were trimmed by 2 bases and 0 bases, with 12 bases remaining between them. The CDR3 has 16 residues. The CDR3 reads CASSFSPTAAKNIQYF. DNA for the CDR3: TGCGCCAGCAGCTTTAGCCCGACAGCAGCCAAAAACATTCAGTACTTC.

CDR3 nucleotides: TGTGTCACCCGCGGGTGGGGTGAAGCTTTCTTT. It encodes CVTRGWGEAFF. The chain recombines TRBV5-6 with TRBJ1-1; no definite D call. Germline V gene data show CDR1 as SGHDT and CDR2 as YYEEEE. This CDR3 spans 11 amino acids.

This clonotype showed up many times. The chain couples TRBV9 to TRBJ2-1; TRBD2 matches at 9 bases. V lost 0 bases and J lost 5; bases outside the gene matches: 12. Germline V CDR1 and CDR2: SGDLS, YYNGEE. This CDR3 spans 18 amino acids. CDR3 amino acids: CASSVERGSGGADNEQFF. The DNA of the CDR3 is TGTGCCAGCAGCGTAGAGAGAGGTAGCGGGGGAGCGGACAATGAGCAGTTCTTC. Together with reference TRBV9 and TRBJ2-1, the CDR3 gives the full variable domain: DSGVTQTPKHLITATGQRVTLRCSPRSGDLSVYWYQQSLDQGLQFLIQYYNGEERAKGNILERFSAQQFPDLHSELNLSSLELGDSALYFCASSVERGSGGADNEQFFGPGTRLTVL.

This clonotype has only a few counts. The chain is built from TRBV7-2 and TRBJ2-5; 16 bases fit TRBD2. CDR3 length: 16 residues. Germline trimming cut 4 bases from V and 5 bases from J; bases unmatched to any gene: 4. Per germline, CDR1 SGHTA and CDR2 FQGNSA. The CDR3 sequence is CASSSLGLAGGETQYF. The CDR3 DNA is TGTGCCAGCAGCTCATTGGGACTAGCGGGGGGGGAGACCCAGTACTTC.

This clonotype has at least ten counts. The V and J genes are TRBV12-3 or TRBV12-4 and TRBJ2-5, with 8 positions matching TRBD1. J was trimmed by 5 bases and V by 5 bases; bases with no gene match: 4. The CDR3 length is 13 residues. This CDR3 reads CASSLRDRETQYF. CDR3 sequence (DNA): TGTGCCAGCAGTCTCCGGGACAGGGAGACCCAGTACTTC.

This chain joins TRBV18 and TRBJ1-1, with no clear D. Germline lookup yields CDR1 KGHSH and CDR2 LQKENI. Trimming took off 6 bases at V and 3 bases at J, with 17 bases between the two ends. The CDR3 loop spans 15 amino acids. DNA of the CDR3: TGTGCCAGCTCCCTCGGGGATCGGTTGGACACTGAAGCTTTCTTT. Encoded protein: CASSLGDRLDTEAFF.

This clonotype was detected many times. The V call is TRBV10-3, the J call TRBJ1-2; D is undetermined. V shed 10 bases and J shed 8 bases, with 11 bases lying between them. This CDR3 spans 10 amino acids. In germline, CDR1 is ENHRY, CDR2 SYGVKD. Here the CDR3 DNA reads TGTGCCACCTGGGCCGGGGGCTACACCTTC. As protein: CATWAGGYTF.

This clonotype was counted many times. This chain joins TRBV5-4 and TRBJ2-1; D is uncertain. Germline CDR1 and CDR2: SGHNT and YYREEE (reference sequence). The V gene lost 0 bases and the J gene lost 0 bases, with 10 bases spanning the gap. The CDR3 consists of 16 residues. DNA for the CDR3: TGTGCCAGCAGCTTGGCTCGGGTTAGCTCCTACAATGAGCAGTTCTTC. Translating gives CASSLARVSSYNEQFF.

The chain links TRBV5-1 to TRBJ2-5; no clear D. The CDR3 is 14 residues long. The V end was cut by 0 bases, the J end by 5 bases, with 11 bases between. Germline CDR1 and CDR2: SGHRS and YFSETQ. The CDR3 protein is CASSLGNPQETQYF. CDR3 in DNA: TGCGCCAGCAGCTTGGGCAACCCACAGGAGACCCAGTACTTC. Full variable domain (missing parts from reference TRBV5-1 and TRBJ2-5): KAGVTQTPRYLIKTRGQQVTLSCSPISGHRSVSWYQQTPGQGLQFLFEYFSETQRNKGNFPGRFSGRQFSNSRSEMNVSTLELGDSALYLCASSLGNPQETQYFGPGTRLLVL.

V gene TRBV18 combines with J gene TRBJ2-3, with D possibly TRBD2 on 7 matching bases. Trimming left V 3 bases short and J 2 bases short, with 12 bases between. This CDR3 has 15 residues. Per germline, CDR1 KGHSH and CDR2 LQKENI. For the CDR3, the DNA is TGTGCCAGCTCACCGGTCGCGGGGGCCACAGATACGCAGTATTTT. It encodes CASSPVAGATDTQYF.

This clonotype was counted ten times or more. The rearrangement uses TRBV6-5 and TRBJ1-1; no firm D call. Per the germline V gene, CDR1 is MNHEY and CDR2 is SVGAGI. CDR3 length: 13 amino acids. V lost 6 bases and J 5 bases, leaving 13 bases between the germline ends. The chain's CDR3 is CASRIDMGTEAFF. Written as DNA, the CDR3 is TGTGCCAGCAGAATCGACATGGGGACTGAAGCTTTCTTT.

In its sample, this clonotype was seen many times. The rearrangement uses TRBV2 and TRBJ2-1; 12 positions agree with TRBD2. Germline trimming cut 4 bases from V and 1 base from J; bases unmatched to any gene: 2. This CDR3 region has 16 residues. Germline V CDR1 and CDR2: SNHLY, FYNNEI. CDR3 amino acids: CASSGTSGASYNEQFF. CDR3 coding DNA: TGTGCCAGCAGTGGGACTAGCGGGGCGTCCTACAATGAGCAGTTCTTC.

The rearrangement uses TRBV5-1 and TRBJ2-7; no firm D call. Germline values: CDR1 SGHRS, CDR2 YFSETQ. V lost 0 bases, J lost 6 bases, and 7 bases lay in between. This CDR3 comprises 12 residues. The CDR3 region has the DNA TGCGCCAGCAGCTTGGAGGACGGCGAGCAGTACTTC. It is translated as CASSLEDGEQYF.